This entry features one TCR beta chain sequence. Its antigen is as yet unknown. This entry belongs to a study of T cell responses to AZD1222 COVID-19 vaccine. Study results and caveats: Reportedly, close to half of spike-specific TCRs are directed against unmutated variant regions.

This CDR3 spans 14 amino acids. Germline V gives CDR1 MGHRA, CDR2 YSYEKL. The V end was cut by 4 bases, the J end by 4 bases, with 12 bases between. Sequenced by immunoSEQ multiplex PCR; TCRdb stores in-frame clones only, minus some. The sample shows around 150,000 clones, 85% to 95% of them seen only once. This TCR came from an adult who received the AZD1222 COVID-19 vaccine. The genes are TRBV4-1 and TRBJ2-3; D may be TRBD2 (5 bases). The starting material was peripheral blood, obtained 28 days after the second AZD1222 dose. The CDR3 sequence is CASSPVGVSDTQYF. The DNA of the CDR3 is TGCGCCAGCAGCCCGGTGGGAGTTTCAGATACGCAGTATTTT.